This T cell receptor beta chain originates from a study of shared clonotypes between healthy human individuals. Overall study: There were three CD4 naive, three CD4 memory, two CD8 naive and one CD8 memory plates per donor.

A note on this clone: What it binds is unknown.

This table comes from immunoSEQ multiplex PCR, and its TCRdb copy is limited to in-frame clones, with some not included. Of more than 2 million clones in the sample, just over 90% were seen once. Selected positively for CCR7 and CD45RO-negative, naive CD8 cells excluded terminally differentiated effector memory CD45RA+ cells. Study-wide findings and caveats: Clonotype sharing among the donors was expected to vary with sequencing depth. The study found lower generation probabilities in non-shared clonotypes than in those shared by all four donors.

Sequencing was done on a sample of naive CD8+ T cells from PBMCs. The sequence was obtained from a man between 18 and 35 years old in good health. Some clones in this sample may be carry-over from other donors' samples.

CDR3 sequence: CASSLEQGGSGRGETQYF. The CDR3 DNA sequence: TGTGCCAGCAGCTTGGAACAGGGAGGTAGCGGGAGAGGAGAGACCCAGTACTTC. The chain uses TRBV5-4 and TRBJ2-5, with 9 bases matching TRBD2. The germline V gene has CDR1 SGHNT and CDR2 YYREEE (reference sequence). V lost 0 bases to trimming and J lost 4 bases; unmatched junction nucleotides: 13. This CDR3 comprises 18 residues.